The 22 T cell receptor beta chains presented below share a single source sample, sequenced in a study of CD8+CD57+ T cells in acquired aplastic anemia (dated by TCRdb to the late 2010s). Instrument on record: Illumina HiSeq 2000. Profiling of TCR beta VDJ combinations and CDR3 sequences used genomic DNA as the template. Clones were called with MiXCR by TCRdb after fastp trimmed the public reads at Q25, and only in-frame beta chains were retained. Every entry covers one CDR3 protein and lists the most common genes and DNA from its rows. This sample holds approximately 250,000 distinct CDR3 sequences; less than 85% were observed only once. The ten largest make up less than 50% of the sample. Expansion of CD8+CD57+ cells had been shown by flow cytometry in the patients chosen for sequencing. Sample: sorted CD4+, CD8+, or CD8+CD57+ T cells (not recorded which) from PBMCs. These receptor sequences come from a human donor with aplastic anemia.

In regard to this clonotype: The conserved final phenylalanine or tryptophan is absent from the CDR3, which likely points to a read error. It is unclear where the CDR3 begins or ends on the DNA, so no DNA is shown, and the CDR3 is as TCRdb lists it. The rearrangement joins TRBV7-2 to TRBJ2-7; TRBD2 is taken as the D call from the table, unchecked against the DNA. Germline V lookup: CDR1 SGHTA, CDR2 FQGNSA. The CDR3 numbers 13 amino acids, ends counted. The CDR3 spells CASSFTSARSSYS.

Points on this clonotype: The junction shows a germline mismatch at one end, possibly a read error. The chain carries TRBV7-9 and TRBJ1-5; D is possibly TRBD1 (6 bases). Per the germline V gene, CDR1 is SEHNR and CDR2 is FQNEAQ (reference sequence). This CDR3 comprises 15 residues. CDR3 amino acids: CASSLTTGAGQPQHF. For the CDR3, the DNA is TGTGCCAGCAGCTTGACGACAGGCGCTGGCCAGCCTCAGCATTTT.

Of note for this clonotype: The junction does not match germline at one end; this may be a read error. The chain employs TRBV7-2 and TRBJ2-3; D perhaps matches TRBD1 (6 bases). The CDR3 is 14 residues long. Germline-derived CDR1 and CDR2 are SGHTA and FQGNSA. In nucleotides, the CDR3 is TGTGCCAGCAGACCTGCCCGGGGACACGAGATCGGCATATTT. Protein: CASRPARGHEIGIF. Full variable domain (missing parts from reference TRBV7-2 and TRBJ2-3): GAGVSQSPSNKVTEKGKDVELRCDPISGHTALYWYRQSLGQGLEFLIYFQGNSAPDKSGLPSDRFSAERTGGSVSTLTIQRTQQEDSAVYLCASRPARGHEIGIFGPGTRLTVL.

The rearrangement uses TRBV9 and TRBJ1-2; 7 bases agree with TRBD1. V lost 2 bases and J lost 9; bases outside the gene matches: 16. The germline V gene has CDR1 SGDLS and CDR2 YYNGEE. The CDR3 runs to 16 residues. CDR3 sequence reads: CASSVGGQSTVARYTF. CDR3 nucleotide sequence: TGTGCCAGCAGCGTGGGGGGACAGAGCACAGTAGCGCGCTACACCTTC.

In its sample, this clonotype was seen many times. The V gene is TRBV4-3, the J gene TRBJ2-7; D is undetermined. Trimming cost V 1 base and J 4 bases, with 8 bases left between them. This CDR3 has 13 amino acids. The germline gives CDR1 LGHNA, CDR2 YSLEER. Written as DNA, the CDR3 is TGCGCCAGCAGCCAAGGGCTCGAATACGAGCAGTACTTC. It translates to CASSQGLEYEQYF.

This clonotype was seen ten or more times. A much larger clone lies one base from this, so it may be a read error. The J gene is TRBJ2-5, the V gene TRBV5-8, with 7 bases matching TRBD2. The V gene's germline CDR1 is SGHTS and CDR2 YDEGEE. This CDR3 is 14 amino acids long. The CDR3 loop is CATSFTSEQETQYF. The DNA for the CDR3 is TGTGCCACCAGCTTTACTAGCGAGCAAGAGACCCAGTACTTC. The whole variable domain, filled in from reference TRBV5-8 and TRBJ2-5, reads EAGVTQSPTHLIKTRGQQATLRCSPISGHTSVYWYQQALGLGLQFLLWYDEGEERNRGNFPPRFSGRQFPNYSSELNVNALELEDSALYLCATSFTSEQETQYFGPGTRLLVL.

Comments on this clonotype: The CDR3 end shows no conserved phenylalanine or tryptophan, and so a read error is likely. The chain joins TRBV7-9 to TRBJ1-6; D may be TRBD1 (6 bases). Trimming cost V 5 bases and J 6 bases, with 14 bases left between them. Germline loops: CDR1 SEHNR, CDR2 FQNEAQ (reference sequence). The CDR3 has 15 residues. The CDR3: CASSADSWGNSPLHL. Written as DNA, the CDR3 is TGTGCCAGCAGCGCGGACAGTTGGGGTAATTCACCCCTCCACCTT.

In its sample, this clonotype was seen once. Given the absence of the conserved phenylalanine or tryptophan at the CDR3 end, a read error is likely. The DNA is omitted, as the CDR3 cannot be located on it reliably, and the CDR3 follows TCRdb's listing. The CDR3: CASSDAGIHEPQYV. The rearrangement joins TRBV2 to TRBJ2-3. The CDR3 has 14 amino acids, counting both end residues. CDR1 SNHLY and CDR2 FYNNEI come from the germline V gene.

The V gene is TRBV29-1, the J gene TRBJ2-7; the match to TRBD2 covers 10 bases. CDR1 is SQVTM and CDR2 is ANQGSEA in the germline V gene. V lost 4 bases to trimming and J lost 7 bases; unmatched junction nucleotides: 10. The CDR3 covers 14 residues. Here the CDR3 DNA reads TGCAGCGTTGGACCTAGCGGGGGTTACTATGAGCAGTACTTC. Translation: CSVGPSGGYYEQYF.

Of note for this clonotype: Compared with germline, one end of the junction differs, possibly owing to a read error. The J gene is TRBJ1-1, the V gene TRBV10-3; 8 bases match TRBD1. CDR3 size: 16 residues. In germline, CDR1 is ENHRY, CDR2 SYGVKD. The CDR3 here is CASSFFPDRVNTEAFF. In nucleotides, the CDR3 is TGTGCCAGCAGTTTCTTTCCGGACAGGGTGAACACTGAAGCTTTCTTT.

This rearrangement joins TRBV7-2 to TRBJ1-2; no definite D call. The CDR3 covers 15 residues. The germline V gene encodes CDR1 SGHTA and CDR2 FQGNSA. V shed 3 bases and J shed 3 bases, with 14 bases lying between them. This chain's CDR3 is CASSFPRGADYGYTF. The CDR3 DNA reads as TGTGCCAGCAGCTTCCCAAGAGGCGCCGACTATGGCTACACCTTC.

The chain couples TRBV11-1 to TRBJ2-3; D is uncertain. Trimming removed 1 base from V and 2 bases from J, with 19 bases in between. The CDR3 length is 18 residues. CDR1 and CDR2 (germline): SGHAT, FQDESV (reference sequence). The CDR3 here is CASSLGGIETQFTDTQYF. The CDR3 coding sequence is TGTGCCAGCAGCTTAGGTGGAATAGAGACACAATTCACAGATACGCAGTATTTT.

Remarks on this clonotype: A junction end diverges from the germline sequence, so it may reflect a read error. The chain carries TRBV7-6 and TRBJ2-5, with no clear D. The CDR3 has 14 amino acids. Germline CDR1 and CDR2: SGHVS and FNYEAQ. The chain's CDR3 is CASTLRTLPSGPYF. The CDR3 region has the DNA TGTGCCAGCACCTTAAGGACGCTACCATCTGGCCCGTACTTC.

Of note for this clonotype: One end of the junction fails to match germline, which may point to a read error. The V gene is TRBV2, the J gene TRBJ2-3; possible D gene TRBD2, 6 bases. The CDR3 extends over 14 amino acids. Germline V lookup: CDR1 SNHLY, CDR2 FYNNEI. In DNA, the CDR3 is TGTGCCAGCAGTCCGACGTCGTTCGACCGGGAGCAGTTTTTC. This gives the protein CASSPTSFDREQFF.

On this clonotype: A junction end diverges from the germline sequence, so it may reflect a read error. DNA for the CDR3: TGTGCCAGCGGAGGGGGTGGCCGACTGGGGTGCTTC. Translated: CASGGGGRLGCF. The chain combines TRBV9 with TRBJ2-4, with D tentatively TRBD1 or TRBD2 (6 bases each). The CDR3 totals 12 residues. Germline V gives CDR1 SGDLS, CDR2 YYNGEE.

The CDR3 protein is CASRQPGGPDTQYF. DNA for the CDR3: TGTGCCAGCAGACAACCGGGAGGTCCCGATACGCAGTATTTT. This chain connects TRBV6-1 to TRBJ2-3, with 7 nucleotides matching TRBD2. Per germline, CDR1 MNHNS and CDR2 SASEGT. V lost 6 bases, J lost 6 bases, and 9 bases stayed unmatched. The CDR3 is 14 amino acids.

The rearrangement joins TRBV5-4 to TRBJ1-1; D is unclear. The CDR3 is 17 amino acids. Trimming cost V 2 bases and J 0 bases, with 17 bases left between them. The germline V gene has CDR1 SGHNT and CDR2 YYREEE (reference sequence). DNA of the CDR3: TGTGCCAGCAGCTTTGCTGACGCTCCCCTGGTGAACACTGAAGCTTTCTTT. This encodes CASSFADAPLVNTEAFF.

To note about this clonotype: A junction boundary mismatches the germline segment, possibly from a read error. The chain employs TRBV7-6 and TRBJ1-1, with D tentatively TRBD1 (6 bases). Per germline, CDR1 SGHVS and CDR2 FNYEAQ. The CDR3 totals 14 residues. CDR3 protein: CASSSTTGSEAVFF. The CDR3 DNA reads as TGTGCCAGCAGCTCCACTACAGGGAGTGAAGCAGTCTTTTTT.

The gene calls are TRBV12-3 or TRBV12-4 and TRBJ2-3; the match to TRBD2 covers 9 bases. The CDR3 runs to 14 residues. J lost 6 bases, V lost 5 bases, and 6 bases had no gene match. The CDR3 DNA follows: TGTGCCAGCAGTGCCAGCGGGGGGCGGGATACGCAGTATTTT. Amino acid sequence: CASSASGGRDTQYF.

This clonotype was detected ten times or more. The limits of the CDR3 on the DNA are not certain, so only TCRdb's listed CDR3 is given. The gene calls are TRBV9 and TRBJ2-5. CDR1 is SGDLS and CDR2 is YYNGEE in the germline V gene. The CDR3 is made up of 14 amino acids, end residues included. CDR3 sequence: CASGRAGNIQYFDF.

Remarks on this clonotype: One junction end does not reproduce the germline sequence, and a read error may be involved. V usage is TRBV4-1 and J usage is TRBJ1-6, with 10 bases lining up with TRBD1. Germline loops: CDR1 MGHRA, CDR2 YSYEKL. CDR3 length: 16 amino acids. CDR3 in DNA: TGTGCCAGCAGCTTGGTGACAGGGGGCATTTATTCACCCCTCCACTTT. Translated: CASSLVTGGIYSPLHF.

The chain combines TRBV7-8 with TRBJ2-7, with 7 positions matching TRBD1. The CDR3 has 18 residues. V was pared by 5 bases and J by 4 bases, with 20 bases of the junction left unmatched. From germline, CDR1 is SGHVS and CDR2 FQNEAQ. The CDR3 DNA is TGTGCCAGCAGCCTAGGGGGCGAAGGCAACACCCTCTGTTACGAGCAGTACGTC. It is translated as CASSLGGEGNTLCYEQYV.